This TCR beta chain emerged from a study of T cells in Graves' hyperthyroidism and ophthalmopathy. The source material, RNA transcripts, was used to amplify TCR beta CDR3 regions. Carried out on the TCR CDR3, a first-round RT-PCR used the HTBI primer set. Via MiXCR, TCRdb re-called the multiplex PCR reads, giving one row per CDR3 protein. The table lists around 700,000 distinct CDR3 sequences, over 15% of them singletons. Germline CDR1 and CDR2: SGHRS and YFSETQ. This CDR3 has 14 residues. Deletions cut 10 bases from V and 7 bases from J, with 21 bases between. This clonotype was found many times. The sequencing input was blood. The chain employs TRBV5-1 and TRBJ2-1; D gene ambiguous. The TCR comes from a woman between 50 and 59 years old with Graves' hyperthyroidism that later progressed to Graves' ophthalmopathy. The CDR3 DNA sequence: TGCGCCTCCTCACTAAGTCCGGGCCAGAATGAGCAGTTCTTC. Amino acid sequence: CASSLSPGQNEQFF.